This TCR beta chain is drawn from a study of TIL therapy for anti-PD-1-resistant metastatic lung cancer. Study-wide results and limits: This highly selected cohort may not generalize to typical lung cancer patients.

Sequencing used immunoSEQ v3. Sequencing used immunoSEQ multiplex PCR; TCRdb keeps in-frame clones, though not all of them. Among around 20,000 clones listed, about 79% were seen once. Time point noted: pre-treatment sample, taken before nivolumab and TIL therapy. With regard to this clone: Its specificity is not known.

V lost 4 bases and J 3 bases, leaving 18 bases between the germline ends. CDR1 is MNHNS, CDR2 SASEGT, per germline. The CDR3 is 17 residues long. This sequence joins TRBV6-1 and TRBJ1-4; D may be TRBD1 (6 bases). This clonotype was obtained from a person between 25 and 80 years old with non-small cell lung cancer. Here the sequenced sample was blood, taken at baseline. In DNA form, the CDR3 reads TGTGCCAGCAGTGGACCGAGGGGGATTAATGCTAATGAAAAACTGTTTTTT. Translated, it gives CASSGPRGINANEKLFF.